These 26 T cell receptor beta chains originate from one sample sequenced in a study of T cell responses to AZD1222 COVID-19 vaccine. Libraries were prepared by immunoSEQ multiplex PCR; TCRdb keeps only in-frame clonotypes and omits some of them. The sample consists of about 100,000 clones, over 75% of them appearing once. This material consisted of peripheral blood, taken on day 0 of AZD1222 vaccination. Source of these receptors: an adult in good health.

This chain links TRBV6-5 with TRBJ2-3; TRBD1 aligns across 9 bases. Germline CDR1 and CDR2: MNHEY and SVGAGI. With V trimmed by 6 bases and J by 4 bases, 5 bases remained unmatched. The CDR3 has 14 amino acids. CDR3 protein: CASSNRGHSDTQYF. Written as DNA, the CDR3 is TGTGCCAGCAGCAACAGGGGGCATTCAGATACGCAGTATTTT.

The chain combines TRBV28 with TRBJ1-2; a possible D gene is TRBD1 (6 bases). In germline, CDR1 is MDHEN, CDR2 SYDVKM. The germline V and J ends were trimmed by 3 bases and 5 bases, with 13 bases remaining between them. The CDR3 has 14 residues. CDR3 amino acids: CASSLGGAGYGYTF. The CDR3 DNA is TGTGCCAGCAGTTTGGGGGGCGCGGGTTATGGCTACACCTTC.

Only a few counts were recorded for this clone. This chain links TRBV23-1 with TRBJ2-3; D possibly uses TRBD1 or TRBD2 (5 bases each). TRBV23-1 is marked as an open reading frame, function uncertain. The CDR3 extends over 13 amino acids. The V end lost 10 bases, the J end lost 3 bases, and 14 bases lay between the germline ends. The CDR3 sequence is CATPGPRTDTQYF. In nucleotides, the CDR3 is TGCGCCACCCCGGGACCCCGGACAGATACGCAGTATTTT.

The chain has TRBV6-5 and TRBJ2-7; the D is unclear. Between the trimmed V and J ends, which lost 7 bases and 2 bases, there was a span of 12 bases. Looked up from germline, CDR1 is MNHEY and CDR2 is SVGAGI. This CDR3 comprises 13 residues. This chain's CDR3 is CASTSNWAYEQYF. The CDR3 region has the DNA TGTGCCAGCACTTCCAATTGGGCCTACGAGCAGTACTTC.

This clone was counted a single time. The chain employs TRBV2 and TRBJ2-3; D not resolved. Trimming took 6 bases from V and 2 from J, leaving 6 bases between them. CDR3 size: 12 residues. Germline V CDR1 and CDR2: SNHLY, FYNNEI. This chain's CDR3 is CASREYTDTQYF. The DNA for the CDR3 is TGTGCCAGCAGGGAATACACAGATACGCAGTATTTT.

A remark on this clone: No conserved phenylalanine or tryptophan is present at the end of the CDR3, so a read error is the likely explanation. The rearrangement uses TRBV7-2 and TRBJ1-6; 9 bases agree with TRBD1. J gave up 7 bases and V 1 base, and 2 bases lay outside the gene matches. The CDR3 runs 15 residues. The germline V gene encodes CDR1 SGHTA and CDR2 FQGNSA. The CDR3, as DNA: TGTGCCAGCAGCTTAGATACAGGGGGCAATTCACCCCTCCACCTT. It specifies CASSLDTGGNSPLHL.

The chain links TRBV19 to TRBJ2-7, with a tentative D call TRBD1 (5 bases). V lost 9 bases to trimming and J lost 6 bases, with 15 bases between them. This CDR3 spans 12 amino acids. Germline CDR1 reads LNHDA; CDR2 reads SQIVND (reference sequence). CDR3 DNA: TGTGCCAGGGATACCAAGGGGCGCGAGCAGTACTTC. Its protein product is CARDTKGREQYF. The complete variable domain, with remaining parts taken from reference TRBV19 and TRBJ2-7, reads DGGITQSPKYLFRKEGQNVTLSCEQNLNHDAMYWYRQDPGQGLRLIYYSQIVNDFQKGDIAEGYSVSREKKESFPLTVTSAQKNPTAFYLCARDTKGREQYFGPGTRLTVT.

V usage is TRBV15 and J usage is TRBJ1-5, with unresolved D. From germline, CDR1 is LNHNV and CDR2 YYDKDF (reference sequence). This CDR3 has 17 amino acids. Deletions cut 0 bases from V and 2 bases from J, with 14 bases between. CDR3 nucleotides: TGTGCCACCAGCAGAGACCCCGGGAAGGCCGGCAATCAGCCCCAGCATTTT. Protein: CATSRDPGKAGNQPQHF.

The chain has TRBV5-8 and TRBJ1-3; 7 bases fit TRBD1. This CDR3 region has 13 residues. From germline, CDR1 is SGHTS and CDR2 YDEGEE. Losses at the gene ends were 5 bases for V and 8 bases for J; bases not matched to a gene: 7. In nucleotides, the CDR3 is TGTGCCAGCAGATCCGACAGGGACCACACCATATATTTT. Its protein product is CASRSDRDHTIYF.

This clone was recorded only once. The genes are TRBV2 and TRBJ2-7; perhaps D is TRBD1 or TRBD2 (5 bases each). The CDR3 spans 15 residues. CDR1 SNHLY and CDR2 FYNNEI come from the germline V gene. V lost 5 bases, J lost 2 bases, and 16 bases lay in between. CDR3 region: CASSPDSPGTYEQYF. CDR3 nucleotides: TGTGCCAGCAGTCCTGACAGCCCCGGGACCTACGAGCAGTACTTC.

This clone was found once. This chain links TRBV12-5 with TRBJ2-5; D gene unclear. Trimming removed 5 bases from V and 4 bases from J, with 5 bases in between. CDR1 LGHNT and CDR2 FRNRAP come from the germline V gene. The CDR3 loop spans 11 amino acids. In DNA form, the CDR3 reads TGTGCTAGTGGTCCGCGAGAGACCCAGTACTTC. Translated, it gives CASGPRETQYF.

V and J are TRBV19 and TRBJ1-2; D is perhaps TRBD1 (6 bases). Trimming left V 7 bases short and J 7 bases short, with 22 bases between. Germline V gene data show CDR1 as LNHDA and CDR2 as SQIVND (reference sequence). The CDR3 sequence is 15 residues long. The CDR3: CASMADAGAVGGYTF. The CDR3 DNA reads TGTGCCAGTATGGCGGACGCAGGGGCGGTTGGTGGCTACACCTTC.

This clone was picked up a small number of times. V gene TRBV29-1 combines with J gene TRBJ1-2; 11 bases agree with TRBD1. This CDR3 has 13 amino acids. V was pared by 7 bases and J by 1 base, with 2 bases of the junction left unmatched. In germline, CDR1 is SQVTM, CDR2 ANQGSEA. The chain's CDR3 is CSAGTGGNYGYTF. CDR3 sequence (DNA): TGCAGCGCAGGGACAGGGGGTAACTATGGCTACACCTTC.

The V gene is TRBV7-8, the J gene TRBJ2-1; D tentatively reads TRBD1 or TRBD2 (5 bases each). CDR3 size: 16 residues. The V and J ends lost 7 bases and 5 bases respectively, with 21 bases between them. Germline CDR1 reads SGHVS; CDR2 reads FQNEAQ. The CDR3 DNA is TGTGCCAGCAACCAGTGGGCTAGTGGGGGAGACAATGAGCAGTTCTTC. Translated: CASNQWASGGDNEQFF.

The chain is built from TRBV3-1 (or the pseudogene TRBV3-2) and TRBJ2-7; D perhaps matches TRBD1 (6 bases). V was clipped by 1 base and J by 3 bases, with 13 bases between them. CDR3 size: 15 residues. Germline CDR1 reads LGHDT; CDR2 reads YNNKEL (reference sequence). CDR3 amino acids: CASSQAGAPYYEQYF. The CDR3 nucleotides read TGTGCCAGCAGCCAAGCAGGGGCGCCTTACTACGAGCAGTACTTC.

The V and J genes are TRBV2 and TRBJ2-6; unclear D gene. The germline gives CDR1 SNHLY, CDR2 FYNNEI. Deletions cut 3 bases from V and 1 base from J, with 1 base between. The CDR3 sequence is 13 residues long. CDR3 nucleotides: TGTGCCAGCAGTGAGTCTGGGGCCAACGTCCTGACTTTC. Translation gives CASSESGANVLTF.

Only one count was recorded for this clone. J is TRBJ1-5 and V is TRBV11-2; a possible D gene is TRBD1 (5 bases). V lost 3 bases, J lost 3 bases, and 12 bases lay in between. Germline CDR1 SGHAT, CDR2 FQNNGV. The CDR3 totals 15 residues. DNA of the CDR3: TGTGCCAGCAGCTTCGGAGGGGCCAACAATCAGCCCCAGCATTTT. This sequence encodes CASSFGGANNQPQHF.

V usage is TRBV3-1 (or the pseudogene TRBV3-2) and J usage is TRBJ1-1, with 9 bases lining up with TRBD1. Unmatched junction bases numbered 10, after V lost 2 bases and J lost 0 bases. This CDR3 comprises 18 residues. Germline CDR1 is LGHDT and CDR2 is YNNKEL (reference sequence). CDR3 bases: TGTGCCAGCAGCCAACCAGGACAGGGGCCCATTATGAACACTGAAGCTTTCTTT. Amino acid sequence: CASSQPGQGPIMNTEAFF.

The V gene is TRBV30, the J gene TRBJ2-3; no clear D gene. Germline CDR1 reads GTSNPN; CDR2 reads SVGIG (reference sequence). V was pared by 3 bases and J by 0 bases, with 7 bases between. This CDR3 region has 13 residues. This chain's CDR3 is CAWSPSSTDTQYF. The CDR3 bases are TGTGCCTGGAGCCCGTCGAGCACAGATACGCAGTATTTT.

Remarks on this clone: The same CDR3 is also encoded by other DNA sequences in this sample. The chain couples TRBV5-1 to TRBJ1-2; TRBD1 agrees at 8 bases. The V gene's germline CDR1 is SGHRS and CDR2 YFSETQ. J lost 8 bases, V lost 0 bases, and 3 bases had no gene match. CDR3 length: 13 amino acids. The CDR3 loop reads CASSLGPGGGYTF. CDR3 nucleotide sequence: TGCGCCAGCAGCTTGGGTCCAGGGGGCGGCTACACCTTC.

V usage is TRBV20-1 and J usage is TRBJ2-5; 9 positions agree with TRBD2. This CDR3 comprises 14 residues. The trim removed 3 bases at V and 5 bases at J, leaving 7 bases unmatched. Germline CDR1 and CDR2: DFQATT and SNEGSKA (reference sequence). This CDR3 is CSASSGGGDETQYF. The CDR3 coding sequence is TGCAGTGCTAGTTCGGGCGGGGGGGATGAGACCCAGTACTTC.

The chain links TRBV24-1 to TRBJ1-2, with a weak D call TRBD1 (6 bases). V was pared by 1 base and J by 8 bases, with 7 bases between. Per germline, CDR1 KGHDR and CDR2 SFDVKD. The CDR3 totals 12 residues. The CDR3 loop is CATSDLGGGYTF. The CDR3 DNA follows: TGTGCCACCAGTGATTTAGGGGGGGGCTACACCTTC.

V gene TRBV12-5 combines with J gene TRBJ2-7, with 9 bases lining up with TRBD1. This CDR3 is 13 amino acids long. Germline CDR1 reads LGHNT; CDR2 reads FRNRAP. Trimming at V came to 6 bases and at J to 6 bases, leaving 6 bases not matched to a gene. CDR3 loop: CASGKDRGPEQYF. Here the CDR3 DNA reads TGTGCTAGTGGAAAGGACAGGGGACCCGAGCAGTACTTC.

V gene TRBV5-1 combines with J gene TRBJ1-2; D is ambiguous. The CDR3 covers 13 residues. From germline, CDR1 is SGHRS and CDR2 YFSETQ. V lost 0 bases and J 4 bases, leaving 7 bases between the germline ends. DNA of the CDR3: TGCGCCAGCAGCTTGGATTTGAGCTATGGCTACACCTTC. Its translation: CASSLDLSYGYTF.

A note on this clone: Because the CDR3 is missing its conserved closing phenylalanine or tryptophan, this is likely a read error. This chain joins TRBV7-8 and TRBJ1-6, with a tentative D call TRBD1 (5 bases). Trimming left V 5 bases short and J 12 bases short, with 14 bases between. The germline CDR1 and CDR2 sequences are SGHVS and FQNEAQ. The CDR3 has 13 amino acids. The CDR3 sequence is CASSVRDGQPLHL. The CDR3 DNA follows: TGTGCCAGCAGCGTTCGGGACGGACAACCCCTCCACCTT.

This chain joins TRBV9 and TRBJ2-7; TRBD1 is a possible D gene (6 bases). From germline, CDR1 is SGDLS and CDR2 YYNGEE. The CDR3 extends over 16 amino acids. V was pared by 0 bases and J by 3 bases, with 16 bases between. In DNA, the CDR3 is TGTGCCAGCAGCGTAGAGGGGGACCCCCTTATCTACGAGCAGTACTTC. This encodes CASSVEGDPLIYEQYF.